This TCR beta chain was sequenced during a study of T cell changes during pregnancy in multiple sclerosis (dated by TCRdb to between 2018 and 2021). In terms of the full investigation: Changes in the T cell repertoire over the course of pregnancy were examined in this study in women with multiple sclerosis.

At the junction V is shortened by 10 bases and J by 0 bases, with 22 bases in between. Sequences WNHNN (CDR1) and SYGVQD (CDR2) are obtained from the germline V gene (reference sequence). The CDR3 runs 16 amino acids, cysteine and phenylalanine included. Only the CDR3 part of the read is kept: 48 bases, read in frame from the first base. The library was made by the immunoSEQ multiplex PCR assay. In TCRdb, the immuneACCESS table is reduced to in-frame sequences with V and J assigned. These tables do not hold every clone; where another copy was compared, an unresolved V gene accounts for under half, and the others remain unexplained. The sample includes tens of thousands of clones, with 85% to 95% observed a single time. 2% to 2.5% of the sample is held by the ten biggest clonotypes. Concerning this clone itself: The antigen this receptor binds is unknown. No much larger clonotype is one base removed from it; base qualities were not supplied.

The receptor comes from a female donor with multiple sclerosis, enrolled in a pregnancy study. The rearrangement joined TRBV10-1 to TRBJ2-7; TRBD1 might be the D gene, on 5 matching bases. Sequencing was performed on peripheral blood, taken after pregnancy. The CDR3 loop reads CATINAGHPPSYEQYF. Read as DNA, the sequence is TGCGCCACCATAAACGCCGGACACCCTCCCTCCTACGAGCAGTACTTC.